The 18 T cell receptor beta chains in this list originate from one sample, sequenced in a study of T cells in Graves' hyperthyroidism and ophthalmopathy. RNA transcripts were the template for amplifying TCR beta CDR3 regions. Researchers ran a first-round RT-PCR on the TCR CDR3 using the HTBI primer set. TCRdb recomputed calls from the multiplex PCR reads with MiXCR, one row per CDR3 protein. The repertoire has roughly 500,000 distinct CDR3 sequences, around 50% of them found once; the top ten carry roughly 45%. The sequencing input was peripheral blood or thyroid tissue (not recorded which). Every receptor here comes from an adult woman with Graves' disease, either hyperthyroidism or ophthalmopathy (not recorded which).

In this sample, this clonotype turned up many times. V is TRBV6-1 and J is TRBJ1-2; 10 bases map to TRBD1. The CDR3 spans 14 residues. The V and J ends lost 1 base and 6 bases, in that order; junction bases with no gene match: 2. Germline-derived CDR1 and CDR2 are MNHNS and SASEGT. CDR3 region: CASSEGDRGHGYTF. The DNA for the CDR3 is TGTGCCAGCAGTGAAGGGGACAGGGGACATGGCTACACCTTC.

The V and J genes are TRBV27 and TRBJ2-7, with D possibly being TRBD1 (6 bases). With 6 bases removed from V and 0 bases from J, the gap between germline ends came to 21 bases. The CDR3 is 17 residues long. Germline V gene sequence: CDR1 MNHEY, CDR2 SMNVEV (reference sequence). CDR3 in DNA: TGTGCCAGCAGCCCAGGGGTGACAGTATCCAGCTCCTACGAGCAGTACTTC. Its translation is CASSPGVTVSSSYEQYF.

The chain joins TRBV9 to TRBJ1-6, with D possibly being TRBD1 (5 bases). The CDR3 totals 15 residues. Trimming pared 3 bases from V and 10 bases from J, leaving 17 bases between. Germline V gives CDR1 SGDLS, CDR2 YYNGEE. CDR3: CASSGGGGVDSPLHF. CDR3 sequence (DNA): TGTGCCAGCAGCGGGGGCGGAGGGGTGGACTCACCCCTCCACTTT.

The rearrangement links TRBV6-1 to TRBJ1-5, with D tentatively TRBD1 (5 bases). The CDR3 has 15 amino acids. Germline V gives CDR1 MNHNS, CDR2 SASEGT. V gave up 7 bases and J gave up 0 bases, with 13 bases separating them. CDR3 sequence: CASKGGTYSNQPQHF. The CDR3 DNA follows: TGTGCCAGCAAGGGTGGGACGTATAGCAATCAGCCCCAGCATTTT.

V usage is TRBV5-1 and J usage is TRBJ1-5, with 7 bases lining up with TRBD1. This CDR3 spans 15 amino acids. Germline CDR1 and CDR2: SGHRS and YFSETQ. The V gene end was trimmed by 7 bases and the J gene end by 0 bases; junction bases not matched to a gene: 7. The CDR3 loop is CASGFGTASNQPQHF. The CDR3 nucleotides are TGCGCCAGCGGATTCGGGACAGCTAGCAATCAGCCCCAGCATTTT.

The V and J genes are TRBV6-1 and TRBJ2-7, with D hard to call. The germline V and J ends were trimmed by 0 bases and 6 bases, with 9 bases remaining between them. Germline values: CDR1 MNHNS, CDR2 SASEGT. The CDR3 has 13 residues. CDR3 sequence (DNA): TGTGCCAGCAGTGAAGCGCACGGGTCCGAGCAGTACTTC. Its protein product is CASSEAHGSEQYF.

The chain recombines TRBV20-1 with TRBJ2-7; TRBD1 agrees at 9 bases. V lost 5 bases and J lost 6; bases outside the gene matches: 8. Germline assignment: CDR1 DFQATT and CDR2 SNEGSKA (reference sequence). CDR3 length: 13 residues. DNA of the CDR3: TGCAGTGCTTCGGCGGACAGGGGCGGCGAGCAGTACTTC. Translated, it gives CSASADRGGEQYF.

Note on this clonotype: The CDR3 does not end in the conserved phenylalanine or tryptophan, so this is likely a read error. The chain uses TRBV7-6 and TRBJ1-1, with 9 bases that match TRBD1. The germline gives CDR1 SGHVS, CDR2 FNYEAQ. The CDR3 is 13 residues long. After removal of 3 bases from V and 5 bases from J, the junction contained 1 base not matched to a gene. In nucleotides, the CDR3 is TGTGCCAGCAGCTTTGACAGGGGGACTGAAGCTTTCCTT. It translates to CASSFDRGTEAFL.

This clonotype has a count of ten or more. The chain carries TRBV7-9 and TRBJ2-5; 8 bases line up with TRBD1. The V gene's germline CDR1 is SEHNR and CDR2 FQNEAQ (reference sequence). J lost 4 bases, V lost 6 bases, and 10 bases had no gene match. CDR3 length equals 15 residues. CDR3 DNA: TGTGCCAGCAGAGTAGGACAGGGAGCCGGAGAGACCCAGTACTTC. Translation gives CASRVGQGAGETQYF.

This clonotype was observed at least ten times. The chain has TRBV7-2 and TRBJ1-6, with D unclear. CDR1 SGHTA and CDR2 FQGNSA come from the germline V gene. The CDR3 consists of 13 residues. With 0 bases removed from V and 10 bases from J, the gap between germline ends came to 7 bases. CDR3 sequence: CASSLAIDSPLHF. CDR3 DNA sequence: TGTGCCAGCAGCTTAGCGATAGACTCACCCCTCCACTTT.

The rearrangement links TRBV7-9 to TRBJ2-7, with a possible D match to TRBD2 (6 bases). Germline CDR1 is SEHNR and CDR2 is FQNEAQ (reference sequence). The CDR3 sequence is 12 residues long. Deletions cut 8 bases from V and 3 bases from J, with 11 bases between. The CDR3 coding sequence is TGTGCCAGCGCGGGACGGATCTACGAGCAGTACTTC. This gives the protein CASAGRIYEQYF.

The CDR3 loop is CATSRALEEQFF. CDR3 DNA: TGTGCCACCAGCAGGGCCCTCGAAGAGCAGTTCTTC. The chain employs TRBV15 and TRBJ2-1; D gene uncertain. This CDR3 has 12 residues. Trimming took 3 bases from V and 10 from J, leaving 10 bases between them. In germline, CDR1 is LNHNV, CDR2 YYDKDF (reference sequence).

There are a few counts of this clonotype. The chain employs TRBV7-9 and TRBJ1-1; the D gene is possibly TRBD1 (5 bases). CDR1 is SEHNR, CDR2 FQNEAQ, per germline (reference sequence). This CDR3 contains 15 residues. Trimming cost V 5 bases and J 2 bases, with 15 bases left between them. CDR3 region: CASSRTGADNTEAFF. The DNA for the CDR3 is TGTGCCAGCAGCCGAACCGGGGCGGACAACACTGAAGCTTTCTTT. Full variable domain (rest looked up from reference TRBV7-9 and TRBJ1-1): DTGVSQNPRHKITKRGQNVTFRCDPISEHNRLYWYRQTLGQGPEFLTYFQNEAQLEKSRLLSDRFSAERPKGSFSTLEIQRTEQGDSAMYLCASSRTGADNTEAFFGQGTRLTVV.

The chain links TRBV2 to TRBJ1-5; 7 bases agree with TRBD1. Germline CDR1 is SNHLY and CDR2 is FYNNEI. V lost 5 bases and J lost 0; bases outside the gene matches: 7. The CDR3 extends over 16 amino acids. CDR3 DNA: TGTGCCAGCAGTCTCGACAGGGAATTTAGCAATCAGCCCCAGCATTTT. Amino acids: CASSLDREFSNQPQHF.

DNA of the CDR3: TGTGCCAGTAGTATCACCCTGGTAGCGCGGGAGCAGTACTTC. It encodes CASSITLVAREQYF. The chain is built from TRBV19 and TRBJ2-7, with D possibly TRBD2 on 5 matching bases. Deletions cut 3 bases from V and 7 bases from J, with 16 bases between. The CDR3 is 14 amino acids. Germline assignment: CDR1 LNHDA and CDR2 SQIVND (reference sequence).

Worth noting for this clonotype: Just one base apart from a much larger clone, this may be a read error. The CDR3 nucleotides are TGTGCCAGCAGCATAAAGGGGGGGGACTCTGAAGCTTCCTTT. As protein: CASSIKGGDSEASF. The chain carries TRBV11-2 and TRBJ1-1; TRBD1 is a possible D gene (6 bases). Germline CDR1 reads SGHAT; CDR2 reads FQNNGV. This CDR3 contains 14 residues. Drawing the rest from reference TRBV11-2 and TRBJ1-1, the complete variable domain is EAGVAQSPRYKIIEKRQSVAFWCNPISGHATLYWYQQILGQGPKLLIQFQNNGVVDDSQLPKDRFSAERLKGVDSTLKIQPAKLEDSAVYLCASSIKGGDSEASFGQGTRLTVV.

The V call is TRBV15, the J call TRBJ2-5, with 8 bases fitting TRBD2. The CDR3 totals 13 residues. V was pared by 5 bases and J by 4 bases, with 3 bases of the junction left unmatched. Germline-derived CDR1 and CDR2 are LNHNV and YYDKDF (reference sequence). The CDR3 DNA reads TGTGCCACCAGCGATGGACTAGCAGAGACCCAGTACTTC. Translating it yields CATSDGLAETQYF.

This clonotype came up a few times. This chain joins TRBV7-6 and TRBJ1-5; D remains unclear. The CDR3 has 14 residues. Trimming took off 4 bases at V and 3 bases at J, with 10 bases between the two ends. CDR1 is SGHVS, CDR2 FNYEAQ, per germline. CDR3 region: CASSSKLVNQPQHF. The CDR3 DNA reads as TGTGCCAGCAGCTCTAAGCTGGTCAATCAGCCCCAGCATTTT. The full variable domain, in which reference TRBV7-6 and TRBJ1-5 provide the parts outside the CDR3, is GAGVSQSPRYKVTKRGQDVALRCDPISGHVSLYWYRQALGQGPEFLTYFNYEAQQDKSGLPNDRFSAERPEGSISTLTIQRTEQRDSAMYRCASSSKLVNQPQHFGDGTRLSIL.